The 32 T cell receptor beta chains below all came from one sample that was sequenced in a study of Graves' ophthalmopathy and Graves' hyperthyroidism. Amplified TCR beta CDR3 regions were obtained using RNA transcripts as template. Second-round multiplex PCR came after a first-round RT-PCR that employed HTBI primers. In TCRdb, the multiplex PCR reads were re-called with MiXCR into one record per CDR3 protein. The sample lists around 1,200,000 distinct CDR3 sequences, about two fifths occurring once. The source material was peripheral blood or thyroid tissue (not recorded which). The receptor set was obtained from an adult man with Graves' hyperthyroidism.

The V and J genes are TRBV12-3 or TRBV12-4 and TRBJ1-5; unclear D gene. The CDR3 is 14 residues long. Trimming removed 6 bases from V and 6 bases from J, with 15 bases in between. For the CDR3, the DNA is TGTGCCAGCAGGTTGAGCGGATCCACTCAGCCCCAGCATTTT. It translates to CASRLSGSTQPQHF.

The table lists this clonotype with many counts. The CDR3 loop reads CSAQRMNTEAFF. Here the CDR3 DNA reads TGCAGTGCTCAGCGGATGAACACTGAAGCTTTCTTT. The J gene is TRBJ1-1, the V gene TRBV20-1; D is unresolved. This CDR3 contains 12 residues. Trimming removed 5 bases at V and 0 bases at J, with 7 bases between. Germline values: CDR1 DFQATT, CDR2 SNEGSKA (reference sequence).

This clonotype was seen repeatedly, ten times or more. CDR3: CASSLDGSPGQYF. The CDR3 region has the DNA TGTGCCAGCAGCTTAGACGGATCTCCGGGGCAGTACTTC. This chain joins TRBV7-9 and TRBJ2-7; D is unclear. CDR1 SEHNR and CDR2 FQNEAQ come from the germline V gene (reference sequence). V gave up 1 base and J gave up 9 bases, with 13 bases separating them. CDR3 length equals 13 residues.

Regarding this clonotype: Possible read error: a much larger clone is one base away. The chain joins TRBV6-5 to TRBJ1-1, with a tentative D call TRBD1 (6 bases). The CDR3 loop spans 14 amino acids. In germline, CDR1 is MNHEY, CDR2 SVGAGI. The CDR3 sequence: CASSRSDSNTEASF. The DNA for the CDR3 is TGTGCCAGCAGTCGGTCGGACAGCAACACTGAAGCTTCCTTT.

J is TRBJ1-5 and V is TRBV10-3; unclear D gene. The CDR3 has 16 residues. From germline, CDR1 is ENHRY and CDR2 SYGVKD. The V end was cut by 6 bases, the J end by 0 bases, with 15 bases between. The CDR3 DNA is TGTGCCATCAGCAGCTTGGGAGTCCATAGCAATCAGCCCCAGCATTTT. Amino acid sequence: CAISSLGVHSNQPQHF.

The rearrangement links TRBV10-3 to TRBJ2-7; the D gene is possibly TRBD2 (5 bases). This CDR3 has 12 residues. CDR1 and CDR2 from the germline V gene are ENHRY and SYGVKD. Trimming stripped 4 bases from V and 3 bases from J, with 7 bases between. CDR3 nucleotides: TGTGCCATCAGTGGAGGGAACTACGAGCAGTACTTC. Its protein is CAISGGNYEQYF.

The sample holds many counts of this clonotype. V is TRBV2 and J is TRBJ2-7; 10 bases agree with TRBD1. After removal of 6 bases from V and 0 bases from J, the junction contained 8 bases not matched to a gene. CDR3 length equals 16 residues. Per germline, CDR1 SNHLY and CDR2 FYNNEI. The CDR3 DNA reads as TGTGCCAGCAGAAAAAGGGGACAGGGGATCTCCTACGAGCAGTACTTC. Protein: CASRKRGQGISYEQYF.

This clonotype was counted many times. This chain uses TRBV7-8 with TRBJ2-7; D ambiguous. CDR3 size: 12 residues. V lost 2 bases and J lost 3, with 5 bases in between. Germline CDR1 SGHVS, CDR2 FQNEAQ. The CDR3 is CASSLSDYEQYF. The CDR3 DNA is TGTGCCAGCAGCTTATCAGACTACGAGCAGTACTTC.

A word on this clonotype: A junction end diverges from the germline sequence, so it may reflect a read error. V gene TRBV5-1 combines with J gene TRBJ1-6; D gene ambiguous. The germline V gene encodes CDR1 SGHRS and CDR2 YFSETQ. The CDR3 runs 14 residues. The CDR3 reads CASSLERKNSPFHF. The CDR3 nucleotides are TGCGCCAGCAGCTTGGAACGGAAAAATTCACCCTTCCACTTT.

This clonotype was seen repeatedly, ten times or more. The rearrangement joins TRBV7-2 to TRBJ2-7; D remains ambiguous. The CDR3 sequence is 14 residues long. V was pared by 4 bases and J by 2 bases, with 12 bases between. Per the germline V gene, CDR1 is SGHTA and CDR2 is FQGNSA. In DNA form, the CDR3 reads TGTGCCAGCAGCTCGACCCTAGGTACCTACGAGCAGTACTTC. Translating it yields CASSSTLGTYEQYF. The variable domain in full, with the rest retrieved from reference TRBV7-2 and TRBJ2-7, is GAGVSQSPSNKVTEKGKDVELRCDPISGHTALYWYRQSLGQGLEFLIYFQGNSAPDKSGLPSDRFSAERTGGSVSTLTIQRTQQEDSAVYLCASSSTLGTYEQYFGPGTRLTVT.

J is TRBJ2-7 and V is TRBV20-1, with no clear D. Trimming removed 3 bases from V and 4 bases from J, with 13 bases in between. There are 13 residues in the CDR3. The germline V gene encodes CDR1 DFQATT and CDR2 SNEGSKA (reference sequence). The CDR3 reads CSASLITPYEQYF. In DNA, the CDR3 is TGCAGTGCTAGTCTTATAACCCCGTACGAGCAGTACTTC.

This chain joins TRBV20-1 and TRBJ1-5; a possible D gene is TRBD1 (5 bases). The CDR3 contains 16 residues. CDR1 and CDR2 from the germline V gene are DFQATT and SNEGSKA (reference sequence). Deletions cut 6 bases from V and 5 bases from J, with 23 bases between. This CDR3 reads CSARLPGTPRYQPQHF. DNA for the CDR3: TGCAGTGCCAGACTTCCCGGGACCCCCCGGTATCAGCCCCAGCATTTT.

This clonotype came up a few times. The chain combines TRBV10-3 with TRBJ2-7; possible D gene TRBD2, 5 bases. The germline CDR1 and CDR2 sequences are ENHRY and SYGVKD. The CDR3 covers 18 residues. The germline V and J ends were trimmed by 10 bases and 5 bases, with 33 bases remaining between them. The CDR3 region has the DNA TGTGCCAGCAAAAGAACTTCCCCCCGCGGGCACCGTATGGACGAGCAGTACTTC. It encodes CASKRTSPRGHRMDEQYF.

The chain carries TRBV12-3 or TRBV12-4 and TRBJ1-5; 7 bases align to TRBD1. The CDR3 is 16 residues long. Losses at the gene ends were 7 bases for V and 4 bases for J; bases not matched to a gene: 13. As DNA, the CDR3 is TGTGCCAGCAAGGAAAGCAGCGCCAGGGGGAATCAGCCCCAGCATTTT. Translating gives CASKESSARGNQPQHF.

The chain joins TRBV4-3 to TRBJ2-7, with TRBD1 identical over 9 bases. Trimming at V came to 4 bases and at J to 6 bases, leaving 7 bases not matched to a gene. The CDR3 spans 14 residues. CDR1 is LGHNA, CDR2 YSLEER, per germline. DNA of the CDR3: TGCGCCAGCAGCCCCGGGACAGGGCCGGTCGAGCAGTACTTC. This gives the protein CASSPGTGPVEQYF.

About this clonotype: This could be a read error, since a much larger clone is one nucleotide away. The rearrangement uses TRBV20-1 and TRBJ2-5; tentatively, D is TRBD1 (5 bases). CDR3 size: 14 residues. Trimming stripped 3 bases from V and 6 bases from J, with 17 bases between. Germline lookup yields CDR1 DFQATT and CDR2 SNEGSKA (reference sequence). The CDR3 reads CSASEAGMPKTQYF. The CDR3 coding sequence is TGCAGTGCTAGTGAAGCAGGGATGCCTAAGACCCAGTACTTC.

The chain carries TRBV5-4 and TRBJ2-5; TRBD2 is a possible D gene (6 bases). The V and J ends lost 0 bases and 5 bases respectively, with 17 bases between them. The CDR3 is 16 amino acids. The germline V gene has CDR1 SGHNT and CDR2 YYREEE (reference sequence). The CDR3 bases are TGTGCCAGCAGCTTGGAGGGCCCGAGGAGCGGGGAGACCCAGTACTTC. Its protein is CASSLEGPRSGETQYF.

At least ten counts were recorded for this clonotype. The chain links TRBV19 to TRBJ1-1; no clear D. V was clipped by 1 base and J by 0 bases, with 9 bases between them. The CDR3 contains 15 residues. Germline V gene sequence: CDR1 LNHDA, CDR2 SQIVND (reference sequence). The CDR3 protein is CASSIGGIMNTEAFF. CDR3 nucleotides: TGTGCCAGTAGTATAGGCGGAATCATGAACACTGAAGCTTTCTTT.

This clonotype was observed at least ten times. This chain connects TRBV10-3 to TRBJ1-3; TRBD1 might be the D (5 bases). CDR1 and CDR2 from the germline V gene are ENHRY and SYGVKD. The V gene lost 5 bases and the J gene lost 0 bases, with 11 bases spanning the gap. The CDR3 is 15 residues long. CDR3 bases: TGTGCCATCAGTACGGGGACGGGCTCTGGAAACACCATATATTTT. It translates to CAISTGTGSGNTIYF.

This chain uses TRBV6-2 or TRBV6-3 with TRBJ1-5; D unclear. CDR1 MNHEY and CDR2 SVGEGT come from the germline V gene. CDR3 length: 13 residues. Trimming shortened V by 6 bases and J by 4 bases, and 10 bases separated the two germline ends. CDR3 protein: CASRTTENQPQHF. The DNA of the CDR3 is TGTGCCAGCAGGACCACAGAAAATCAGCCCCAGCATTTT.

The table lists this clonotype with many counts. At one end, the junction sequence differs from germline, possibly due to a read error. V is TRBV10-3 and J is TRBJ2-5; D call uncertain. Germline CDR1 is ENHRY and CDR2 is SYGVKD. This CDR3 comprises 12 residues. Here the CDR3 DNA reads TGTGCCAGCAGTCGGACGTCGGAGACCCAGTACTTC. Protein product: CASSRTSETQYF.

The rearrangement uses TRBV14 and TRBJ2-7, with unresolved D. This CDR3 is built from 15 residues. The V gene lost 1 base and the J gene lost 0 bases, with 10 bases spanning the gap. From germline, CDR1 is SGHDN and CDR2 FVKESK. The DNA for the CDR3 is TGTGCCAGCAGCCAAGTTGGGCAAAGCTCCTACGAGCAGTACTTC. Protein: CASSQVGQSSYEQYF.

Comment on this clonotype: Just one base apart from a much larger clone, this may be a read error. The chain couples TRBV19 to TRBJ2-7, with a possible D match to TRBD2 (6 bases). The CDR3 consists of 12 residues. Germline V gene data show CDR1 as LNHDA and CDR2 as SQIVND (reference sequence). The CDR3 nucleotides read TGTACCAGTAGTTACCGGCGGGGCGAGCAGTACTTC. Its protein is CTSSYRRGEQYF.

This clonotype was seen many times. CDR3 sequence reads: CASSDPGFQPQHF. Here the CDR3 DNA reads TGTGCCAGCAGTGATCCGGGATTTCAGCCCCAGCATTTT. This chain joins TRBV6-1 and TRBJ1-5; D not certain. The CDR3 is 13 residues long. The V gene lost 3 bases and the J gene lost 6 bases, with 9 bases spanning the gap. Germline assignment: CDR1 MNHNS and CDR2 SASEGT.

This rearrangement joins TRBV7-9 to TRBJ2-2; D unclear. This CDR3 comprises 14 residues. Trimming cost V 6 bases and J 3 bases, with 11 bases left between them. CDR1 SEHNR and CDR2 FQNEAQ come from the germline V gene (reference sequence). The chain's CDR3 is CASRRPTDTGELFF. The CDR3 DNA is TGTGCCAGCAGGCGCCCCACGGACACCGGGGAGCTGTTTTTT. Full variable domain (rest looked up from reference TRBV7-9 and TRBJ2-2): DTGVSQNPRHKITKRGQNVTFRCDPISEHNRLYWYRQTLGQGPEFLTYFQNEAQLEKSRLLSDRFSAERPKGSFSTLEIQRTEQGDSAMYLCASRRPTDTGELFFGEGSRLTVL.

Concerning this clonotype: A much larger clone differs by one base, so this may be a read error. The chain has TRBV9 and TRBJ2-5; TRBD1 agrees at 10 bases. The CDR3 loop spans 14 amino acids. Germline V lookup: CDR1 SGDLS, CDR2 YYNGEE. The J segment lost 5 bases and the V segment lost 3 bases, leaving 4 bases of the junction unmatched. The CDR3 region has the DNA TGTGCCAGCAGCGGACAGGGGGCGGAGGAGACCCAGTACTTC. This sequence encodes CASSGQGAEETQYF.

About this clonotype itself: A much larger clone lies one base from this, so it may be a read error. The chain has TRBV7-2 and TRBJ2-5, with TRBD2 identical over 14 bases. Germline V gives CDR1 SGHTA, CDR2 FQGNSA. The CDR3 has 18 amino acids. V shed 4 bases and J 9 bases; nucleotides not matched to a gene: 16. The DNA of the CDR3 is TGTGCCAGCAGCTCTGGGACTAGCGGGAGAGGGTGCCTCGGGGCCCAGTACTTC. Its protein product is CASSSGTSGRGCLGAQYF.

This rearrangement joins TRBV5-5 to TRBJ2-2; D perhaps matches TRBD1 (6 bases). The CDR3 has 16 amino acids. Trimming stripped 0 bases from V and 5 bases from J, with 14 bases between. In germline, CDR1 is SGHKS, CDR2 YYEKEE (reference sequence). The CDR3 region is CASSLGPGVRTGELFF. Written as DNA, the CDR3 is TGTGCCAGCAGCTTGGGGCCAGGGGTTCGAACCGGGGAGCTGTTTTTT. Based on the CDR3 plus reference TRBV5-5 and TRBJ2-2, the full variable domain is DAGVTQSPTHLIKTRGQQVTLRCSPISGHKSVSWYQQVLGQGPQFIFQYYEKEERGRGNFPDRFSARQFPNYSSELNVNALLLGDSALYLCASSLGPGVRTGELFFGEGSRLTVL.

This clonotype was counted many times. The CDR3 loop reads CASSPPGGGRDGYTF. The CDR3 DNA reads as TGTGCCAGCAGCCCGCCGGGAGGGGGGCGGGATGGCTACACCTTC. This chain links TRBV7-2 with TRBJ1-2, with D possibly TRBD1 on 6 matching bases. CDR1 is SGHTA and CDR2 is FQGNSA in the germline V gene. V was shortened by 5 bases and J by 6 bases, with 19 bases between the two germline ends. The CDR3 extends over 15 amino acids.

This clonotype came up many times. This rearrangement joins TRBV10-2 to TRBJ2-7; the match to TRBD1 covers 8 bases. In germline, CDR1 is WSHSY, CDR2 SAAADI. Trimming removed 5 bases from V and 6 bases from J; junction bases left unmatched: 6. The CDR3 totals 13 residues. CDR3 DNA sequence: TGCGCCAGCAGTCAGGGGGCATGGTCCGAGCAGTACTTC. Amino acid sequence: CASSQGAWSEQYF.

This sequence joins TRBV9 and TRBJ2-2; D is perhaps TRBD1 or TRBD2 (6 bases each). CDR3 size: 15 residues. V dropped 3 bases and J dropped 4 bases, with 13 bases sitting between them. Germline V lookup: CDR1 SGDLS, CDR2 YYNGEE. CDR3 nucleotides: TGTGCCAGCAGCGCCGGGGGCGCCCCCACCGGGGAGCTGTTTTTT. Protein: CASSAGGAPTGELFF.

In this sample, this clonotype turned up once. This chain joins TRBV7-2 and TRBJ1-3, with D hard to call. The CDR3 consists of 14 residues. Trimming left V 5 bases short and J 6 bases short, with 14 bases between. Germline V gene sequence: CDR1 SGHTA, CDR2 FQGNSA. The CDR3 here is CASSVEQNPNTIYF. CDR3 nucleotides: TGTGCCAGCAGCGTAGAACAGAACCCAAACACCATATATTTT.